The table lists the clone carrying this TCR beta chain with many counts. Its specificity is unknown. V lost 6 bases to trimming and J lost 0 bases, with 10 bases between them. The CDR3 has 14 residues. Germline V lookup: CDR1 MNHNS, CDR2 SASEGT. The entry originates in a study of T cells after yellow fever vaccination. Notes on the study in general: Clonotypes shared by both compartments, CD4 and CD8, made up a small share. High-abundance clonotypes from the bulk population could contaminate FACS-sorted repertoires. Boosting was followed by the reappearance of most primary-vaccination clones (about 97% CD4, about 89% CD8).

The 5'RACE template-switching step produced TCR cDNA and added a universal primer site and UMIs. TCRdb used MiXCR to reprocess the 5' RACE reads, holding one entry per CDR3 protein. This table holds some 600,000 distinct CDR3 sequences, 9% to 15% found once. Sequences were derived from PBMCs, sampled on the day of the yellow fever booster vaccination. J is TRBJ2-3 and V is TRBV6-1; D is perhaps TRBD1 or TRBD2 (5 bases each). The origin of this receptor is a man aged 30 to 45 who received the YFV17D yellow fever vaccine. DNA of the CDR3: TGTGCCAGCAGCCGGGACCGCAGCACAGATACGCAGTATTTT. Translated: CASSRDRSTDTQYF.